This entry features one T cell receptor (beta chain) sequence. The CDR3 is 18 residues long. Germline values: CDR1 MDHEN, CDR2 SYDVKM. Germline trimming cut 7 bases from V and 0 bases from J; bases unmatched to any gene: 14. The data were obtained in a study of T cell changes during pregnancy in multiple sclerosis. Generated by immunoSEQ multiplex PCR, the TCRdb table keeps only in-frame clones and is missing some. This table holds 25,000 to 40,000 clones, roughly 87% found once. The input for sequencing was CD8+ T cells from peripheral blood mononuclear cells, taken before pregnancy. The sequence was collected from a female donor with multiple sclerosis, enrolled in a pregnancy study. This chain uses TRBV28 with TRBJ2-3; 9 nucleotides agree with TRBD1. CDR3 sequence: CASTSGTGRDSSTDTQYF. CDR3 nucleotides: TGTGCCAGCACCTCGGGGACAGGGAGGGATTCTAGCACAGATACGCAGTATTTT.